What follows describes a single T cell receptor beta chain. It has no known antigen specificity. No clone much larger than this one lies a single base away; base qualities are absent. Library generation was performed with the immunoSEQ multiplex PCR assay. TCRdb mirrors the immuneACCESS table, restricted to in-frame sequences. Some clones are absent from its copies; in checked studies, under half trace to an unresolved V gene, and the reason for the others is unknown. Present in this sample are 500,000 to 750,000 clones, roughly 90% of which were seen just once. Together, the top ten hold about 0.01% of the sample. Trimming takes 5 bases off V and 4 bases off J; junction bases not matched to a gene: 8. From its cysteine to its phenylalanine, the CDR3 spans 16 amino acids. Here the CDR3 DNA is all that survives: 48 bases in frame from base 1. Taken from the germline V gene, the CDR1 and CDR2 loops are SGHVS and FQNEAQ.

This specimen belongs to a study of shared T cell receptors in the human thymus (dated by TCRdb to about 2021). Notes on the research overall: The study examined how the human thymus generates shared, self-reactive T-cell receptor alpha chains.

This sample was also put to use in a study of human thymus T cells. The second publication reports: In Finland, the donors were immunologically healthy infants who were having open corrective cardiac surgery for congenital heart defects. The thymus tissue came from surgical resects taken out during corrective cardiac surgery. Biased V and J gene segment usage appeared to be present in both thymic and peripheral blood repertoires. The related research found that thymic TCR repertoires overlapped highly between unrelated individuals. TCR alpha and beta repertoires from about 8 infant thymus samples and a few related peripheral blood samples were characterized in the study. Donor ages ranged from about 7 to 244 days, and the cohort comprised more than 5 male and a couple of female infants. After being mechanically released from the tissue, thymocytes were kept at -70 degrees C in pellets of about 8.5-34 million cells. A QIAsymphony instrument was used to extract genomic DNA from the frozen cell pellets. The immunoSEQ multiplex PCR assay was used to amplify the TCRB and TCRAD loci from a standardized quantity of quality-controlled genomic DNA. The amplicons spanned the V(D)J region and were long enough to cover the CDR3 and allow V and J genes to be identified. Through the commercial immunoSEQ service, the amplicons were sequenced on an Illumina platform. Primer bias and sequencing errors were corrected as previously described, and TCRAD and TCRB were defined on the basis of the IMGT database. Analysis of the repertoires was done with immunoSEQ Analyzer 3.0 and VDJTools and included basic statistics, V/J segment usage, diversity estimates, rarefaction and pairwise overlap. Diversity was estimated using the Chao1, ChaoE, Efron-Thisted, Shannon and inverse Simpson indices, and was also estimated on datasets down-sampled to the size of the smallest sample. Repertoire overlap was determined by strict matching of CDR3 nucleotide sequence, V gene and J gene, and Jaccard-based multidimensional scaling clustering was applied. On average, thymus samples yielded roughly 800,000 unique TCRB clonotypes, whereas blood samples yielded roughly 81,000.

This clonotype was obtained from a boy under two years old with a congenital heart defect. Donor details come from another sample of the same person, matched by shared clones. The specimen sequenced was thymocytes. The sequence joins TRBV7-8 to TRBJ2-6, and 7 bases in between align with TRBD1. The base sequence is TGTGCCAGCAGCCTAAAGGGGGCCTCAGGGGCCAACGTCCTGACTTTC. Translated, it gives CASSLKGASGANVLTF.